This passage covers 30 T cell receptor beta chains from one sample sequenced in a study of blood T cell repertoires in COVID-19. Assay: immunoSEQ multiplex PCR; the TCRdb copy retains only in-frame clones and omits some. The sample consists of roughly 500,000 clones, about 91% of them appearing once. The sample comprised peripheral blood. The receptors derive from a man aged 18 to 30 with COVID-19, enrolled during active disease.

Concerning this clone: Other DNA sequences in this specimen translate into the identical CDR3. The gene calls are TRBV18 and TRBJ1-1, with D possibly being TRBD1 (6 bases). The V gene lost 2 bases and the J gene lost 1 base, with 11 bases spanning the gap. The V gene's germline CDR1 is KGHSH and CDR2 LQKENI. This CDR3 has 15 amino acids. CDR3 DNA: TGTGCCAGCTCACCATCACAGGGACCGAACACTGAAGCTTTCTTT. Encoded protein: CASSPSQGPNTEAFF.

The J gene is TRBJ2-1, the V gene TRBV18, with 7 bases matching TRBD2. The CDR3 has 15 residues. Germline V gene lookup returns CDR1 KGHSH and CDR2 LQKENI. V shed 4 bases and J 10 bases; nucleotides not matched to a gene: 13. This chain's CDR3 is CASSLQIGLDGEQFF. CDR3 bases: TGTGCCAGCTCACTACAAATCGGACTAGACGGGGAGCAGTTCTTC.

This CDR3 is CASSSVPYEQYF. The CDR3 coding sequence is TGTGCCAGCAGTTCCGTTCCCTACGAGCAGTACTTC. The chain combines TRBV27 with TRBJ2-7; D not certain. The ends were cut back, 4 bases at V and 2 bases at J, with 6 bases in the middle. The CDR3 is 12 residues long. Per germline, CDR1 MNHEY and CDR2 SMNVEV (reference sequence).

J is TRBJ1-1 and V is TRBV30, with D possibly being TRBD1 (6 bases). V was trimmed by 3 bases and J by 4 bases, leaving 12 bases between them. This CDR3 spans 13 amino acids. The germline CDR1 and CDR2 sequences are GTSNPN and SVGIG (reference sequence). The CDR3 spells CAWRERGFTEAFF. CDR3 sequence (DNA): TGTGCCTGGAGGGAAAGGGGGTTCACTGAAGCTTTCTTT. The full variable domain, in which reference TRBV30 and TRBJ1-1 provide the parts outside the CDR3, is SQTIHQWPATLVQPVGSPLSLECTVEGTSNPNLYWYRQAAGRGLQLLFYSVGIGQISSEVPQNLSASRPQDRQFILSSKKLLLSDSGFYLCAWRERGFTEAFFGQGTRLTVV.

This chain uses TRBV9 with TRBJ2-1; 11 bases agree with TRBD2. The CDR3 sequence is 16 residues long. Per germline, CDR1 SGDLS and CDR2 YYNGEE. J lost 3 bases, V lost 2 bases, and 4 bases had no gene match. For the CDR3, the DNA is TGTGCCAGCAGCGTCCACACTAGCGGGAGCTACAATGAGCAGTTCTTC. Residues: CASSVHTSGSYNEQFF.

The rearrangement uses TRBV6-6 and TRBJ1-2; TRBD1 agrees at 8 bases. CDR3 size: 15 residues. The germline CDR1 and CDR2 sequences are MNHNY and SVGAGI (reference sequence). Losses at the gene ends were 4 bases for V and 6 bases for J; bases not matched to a gene: 10. DNA of the CDR3: TGTGCCAGCAGTTCCTCACCTGGACAGGGCGATGGCTACACCTTC. It encodes CASSSSPGQGDGYTF.

The chain combines TRBV7-2 with TRBJ2-7; TRBD2 agrees at 8 bases. The CDR3 covers 14 residues. V shed 2 bases, J shed 7 bases, and the junction held 7 bases outside the gene matches. The germline gives CDR1 SGHTA, CDR2 FQGNSA. CDR3: CASSLSGLAGEQYF. The CDR3 coding sequence is TGTGCCAGCAGCTTATCTGGGCTAGCGGGTGAGCAGTACTTC.

The rearrangement joins TRBV5-5 to TRBJ2-6, with D uncertain. The CDR3 sequence is 16 residues long. V lost 4 bases, J lost 1 base, and 12 bases lay in between. Germline CDR1 is SGHKS and CDR2 is YYEKEE (reference sequence). In DNA form, the CDR3 reads TGTGCCAGCAGCCTCCCCGCTCGGTCTGGGGCCAACGTCCTGACTTTC. It is translated as CASSLPARSGANVLTF.

This clone has just one count. The rearrangement joins TRBV20-1 to TRBJ2-1; 7 bases line up with TRBD2. The germline V gene encodes CDR1 DFQATT and CDR2 SNEGSKA (reference sequence). This CDR3 contains 11 residues. V was pared by 3 bases and J by 7 bases, with 0 bases of the junction left unmatched. The CDR3 sequence is CSARGGNEQFF. Written as DNA, the CDR3 is TGCAGTGCTAGGGGGGGGAATGAGCAGTTCTTC.

The rearrangement links TRBV7-6 to TRBJ1-6; the D gene is possibly TRBD1 (6 bases). Germline values: CDR1 SGHVS, CDR2 FNYEAQ. The CDR3 covers 14 residues. The ends were cut back, 4 bases at V and 8 bases at J, with 12 bases in the middle. CDR3 nucleotide sequence: TGTGCCAGCAGCTGGCAGGGGCGGGATTCACCCCTCCACTTT. It specifies CASSWQGRDSPLHF.

In its sample, this clone was seen once. The chain joins TRBV24-1 to TRBJ2-1, with 7 bases that match TRBD1. V shed 3 bases and J 3 bases; nucleotides not matched to a gene: 7. CDR1 KGHDR and CDR2 SFDVKD come from the germline V gene. This CDR3 spans 16 amino acids. CDR3 residues: CATSDGTGTDYNEQFF. The CDR3 coding sequence is TGTGCCACCAGTGATGGGACCGGGACAGACTACAATGAGCAGTTCTTC.

This clone has just a few counts. The rearrangement links TRBV19 to TRBJ2-7; TRBD1 agrees at 9 bases. CDR3 length: 15 amino acids. Trimming at V came to 5 bases and at J to 3 bases, leaving 8 bases not matched to a gene. Germline V CDR1 and CDR2: LNHDA, SQIVND (reference sequence). The CDR3 protein is CASSAPGTGRYEQYF. The CDR3 nucleotides read TGTGCCAGTAGTGCCCCCGGGACAGGGCGCTACGAGCAGTACTTC.

The chain links TRBV5-1 to TRBJ1-2; weak D call: TRBD1 (6 bases). This CDR3 spans 16 amino acids. Germline V CDR1 and CDR2: SGHRS, YFSETQ. V lost 0 bases and J lost 2, with 14 bases in between. CDR3 sequence reads: CASSLAPGAQNYGYTF. Written as DNA, the CDR3 is TGCGCCAGCAGCTTGGCCCCAGGGGCACAAAACTATGGCTACACCTTC.

The chain employs TRBV5-1 and TRBJ2-1; weak D call: TRBD2 (7 bases). Trimming left V 3 bases short and J 2 bases short, with 15 bases between. This CDR3 spans 16 amino acids. CDR1 is SGHRS, CDR2 YFSETQ, per germline. CDR3: CASSSGLGGTYNEQFF. The CDR3 coding sequence is TGCGCCAGCAGCTCTGGACTAGGGGGGACCTACAATGAGCAGTTCTTC.

The V call is TRBV5-6, the J call TRBJ1-6, with 12 positions matching TRBD1. Looked up from germline, CDR1 is SGHDT and CDR2 is YYEEEE. The V and J ends lost 4 bases and 3 bases, in that order; junction bases with no gene match: 11. The length of the CDR3 is 19 residues. The CDR3 DNA sequence: TGTGCCAGCAGCCTCGGTTCCGGGACAGGGGGCGTCTATAATTCACCCCTCCACTTT. Translation: CASSLGSGTGGVYNSPLHF.

As for this clone: Additional DNA sequences in this sample encode the identical CDR3. The rearrangement links TRBV12-3 or TRBV12-4 to TRBJ2-5; D ambiguous. The V end was cut by 5 bases, the J end by 2 bases, with 3 bases between. CDR3 length: 11 amino acids. As DNA, the CDR3 is TGTGCCAGCAGTCTACAAGAGACCCAGTACTTC. Translation: CASSLQETQYF.

J is TRBJ2-5 and V is TRBV2, with TRBD2 identical over 15 bases. CDR3 length: 17 residues. After removal of 1 base from V and 4 bases from J, the junction contained 4 bases not matched to a gene. Germline loops: CDR1 SNHLY, CDR2 FYNNEI. CDR3 DNA sequence: TGTGCCAGCAGTGAAGGGAAGGGACTAGCGGGGGGAGAGACCCAGTACTTC. Amino acids: CASSEGKGLAGGETQYF.

The genes are TRBV2 and TRBJ2-2, with D possibly TRBD2 on 7 matching bases. Trimming left V 3 bases short and J 4 bases short, with 15 bases between. Per germline, CDR1 SNHLY and CDR2 FYNNEI. The CDR3 has 16 amino acids. For the CDR3, the DNA is TGTGCCAGCAGTGAGCCGGGGGGCGAGAGCACCGGGGAGCTGTTTTTT. Protein sequence: CASSEPGGESTGELFF.

This clone came up once. At the DNA level, this CDR3 is encoded by other sequences in the same sample as well. The CDR3 nucleotides are TGTGCCAGCAGTTACTCGAGGGAAGTGAACACTGAAGCTTTCTTT. Translated: CASSYSREVNTEAFF. The chain carries TRBV6-5 and TRBJ1-1, with no clear D. Germline V CDR1 and CDR2: MNHEY, SVGAGI. The CDR3 sequence is 15 residues long. V gave up 0 bases and J gave up 0 bases, with 8 bases separating them.

This clone was detected once. Other DNA sequences in this sample translate to the same CDR3. This chain connects TRBV19 to TRBJ1-1; TRBD1 agrees at 7 bases. In germline, CDR1 is LNHDA, CDR2 SQIVND (reference sequence). The V segment lost 8 bases and the J segment 1 base; nucleotides outside the gene matches: 1. The CDR3 is made up of 12 amino acids. The CDR3 sequence is CASGDRNTEAFF. CDR3 DNA: TGTGCCAGTGGGGACAGGAACACTGAAGCTTTCTTT.

The V gene is TRBV19, the J gene TRBJ1-2; D gene uncertain. CDR1 is LNHDA, CDR2 SQIVND, per germline (reference sequence). The V and J ends lost 6 bases and 5 bases respectively, with 7 bases between them. The CDR3 length is 11 residues. Here the CDR3 reads CASRNLYGYTF. CDR3 bases: TGTGCCAGTAGGAATCTATATGGCTACACCTTC.

This clone was observed a handful of times. J is TRBJ2-7 and V is TRBV6-2 or TRBV6-3; tentatively, D is TRBD2 (7 bases). The CDR3 is made up of 14 amino acids. The germline V and J ends were trimmed by 5 bases and 4 bases, with 15 bases remaining between them. The germline CDR1 and CDR2 sequences are MNHEY and SVGEGT. CDR3 protein: CASSRDGGQYEQYF. CDR3 DNA: TGTGCCAGCAGTAGGGACGGGGGGCAGTACGAGCAGTACTTC.

J is TRBJ2-2 and V is TRBV10-3; 10 bases line up with TRBD1. The CDR3 sequence is 16 residues long. J lost 3 bases, V lost 0 bases, and 1 base had no gene match. Germline CDR1 and CDR2: ENHRY and SYGVKD. The CDR3 region has the DNA TGTGCCATCAGTGAGTCTGGGACAGGGGACACCGGGGAGCTGTTTTTT. It is translated as CAISESGTGDTGELFF.

V usage is TRBV2 and J usage is TRBJ2-2, with D perhaps TRBD1 (5 bases). V lost 4 bases, J lost 6 bases, and 9 bases lay in between. Germline V lookup: CDR1 SNHLY, CDR2 FYNNEI. This CDR3 contains 13 residues. CDR3 in DNA: TGTGCCAGCAGTGTCAGGGTCCCCGGGGAGCTGTTTTTT. Its translation: CASSVRVPGELFF.

The J gene is TRBJ2-7, the V gene TRBV5-6; 7 bases agree with TRBD1. The CDR3 is 13 amino acids. Trimming took 4 bases from V and 1 from J; bases not matched to a gene: 2. CDR1 is SGHDT, CDR2 YYEEEE, per germline. The CDR3 DNA is TGTGCCAGCAGCAGACAGGGATCCTACGAGCAGTACTTC. Its translation is CASSRQGSYEQYF. The full variable domain, its missing parts supplied by reference TRBV5-6 and TRBJ2-7, is DAGVTQSPTHLIKTRGQQVTLRCSPKSGHDTVSWYQQALGQGPQFIFQYYEEEERQRGNFPDRFSGHQFPNYSSELNVNALLLGDSALYLCASSRQGSYEQYFGPGTRLTVT.

The chain recombines TRBV7-8 with TRBJ2-7; D may be TRBD2 (5 bases). The V and J ends lost 5 bases and 8 bases respectively, with 13 bases between them. Germline V gene lookup returns CDR1 SGHVS and CDR2 FQNEAQ. This CDR3 is 12 amino acids long. This CDR3 reads CASSDYEHQQYF. The CDR3 DNA is TGTGCCAGCAGCGACTATGAGCATCAGCAGTACTTC. The full variable domain, completed using reference TRBV7-8 and TRBJ2-7, is GAGVSQSPRYKVAKRGQDVALRCDPISGHVSLFWYQQALGQGPEFLTYFQNEAQLDKSGLPSDRFFAERPEGSVSTLKIQRTQQEDSAVYLCASSDYEHQQYFGPGTRLTVT.

J is TRBJ2-7 and V is TRBV27; 10 nucleotides align to TRBD2. V was clipped by 5 bases and J by 2 bases; unmatched bases: 9. Per the germline V gene, CDR1 is MNHEY and CDR2 is SMNVEV (reference sequence). The CDR3 loop spans 16 amino acids. The CDR3 DNA is TGTGCCAGCAGTATAGCTAGCGGGGGCCGGGCCTACGAGCAGTACTTC. Translation gives CASSIASGGRAYEQYF.

The genes are TRBV16 and TRBJ1-6, with D unresolved. CDR1 and CDR2 (germline): KGHSY, FQNENV. Deletions cut 4 bases from V and 8 bases from J, with 15 bases between. This CDR3 region has 15 residues. This CDR3 reads CASSRTGGRDSPLHF. The CDR3, as DNA: TGTGCCAGCAGCCGGACGGGAGGGAGGGATTCACCCCTCCACTTT.

This clone has a single count. The chain combines TRBV2 with TRBJ2-1; D ambiguous. Germline CDR1 is SNHLY and CDR2 is FYNNEI. Trimming cost V 4 bases and J 8 bases, with 12 bases left between them. The CDR3 extends over 13 amino acids. CDR3 coding DNA: TGTGCCAGCAGTGTAACCTTTCGGGATGAGCAGTTCTTC. This codes for CASSVTFRDEQFF.

The chain uses TRBV7-9 and TRBJ2-7, with D possibly TRBD2 on 5 matching bases. CDR3 length: 14 residues. Trimming shortened V by 0 bases and J by 3 bases, and 9 bases separated the two germline ends. Germline values: CDR1 SEHNR, CDR2 FQNEAQ (reference sequence). This CDR3 is CASSLAGEVYEQYF. Here the CDR3 DNA reads TGTGCCAGCAGCTTAGCGGGAGAAGTCTACGAGCAGTACTTC. Based on the CDR3 plus reference TRBV7-9 and TRBJ2-7, the full variable domain is DTGVSQNPRHKITKRGQNVTFRCDPISEHNRLYWYRQTLGQGPEFLTYFQNEAQLEKSRLLSDRFSAERPKGSFSTLEIQRTEQGDSAMYLCASSLAGEVYEQYFGPGTRLTVT.